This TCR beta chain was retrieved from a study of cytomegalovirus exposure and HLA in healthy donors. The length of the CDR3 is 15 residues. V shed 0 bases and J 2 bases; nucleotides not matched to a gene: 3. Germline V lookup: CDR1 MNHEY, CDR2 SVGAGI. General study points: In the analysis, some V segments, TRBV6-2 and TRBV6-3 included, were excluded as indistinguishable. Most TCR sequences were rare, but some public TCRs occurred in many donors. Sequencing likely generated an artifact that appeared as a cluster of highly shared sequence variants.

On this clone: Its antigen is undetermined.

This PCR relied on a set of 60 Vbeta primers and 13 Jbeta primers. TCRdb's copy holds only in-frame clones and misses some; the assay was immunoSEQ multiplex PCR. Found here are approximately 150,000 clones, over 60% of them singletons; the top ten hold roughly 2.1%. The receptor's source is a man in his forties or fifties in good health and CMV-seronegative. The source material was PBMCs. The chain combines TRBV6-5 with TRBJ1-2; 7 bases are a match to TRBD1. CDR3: CASSYSDRVNYGYTF. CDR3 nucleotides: TGTGCCAGCAGTTACTCTGACAGGGTGAACTATGGCTACACCTTC.